The 7 T cell receptor beta chains listed next were all sequenced from one sample in a study of T-cell memory formation after mild COVID-19. TCRdb used MiXCR to reprocess the 5' RACE reads, holding one entry per CDR3 protein. The table lists fewer than 150,000 distinct CDR3 sequences, approximately 21% of them singletons. Sequenced material: PBMCs or a T cell subset sorted from them (not recorded which). The receptors come from a man aged 18 to 29 who had mild COVID-19 (a few samples of this study predate the infection). Cell type and time point are not known.

This chain uses TRBV7-9 with TRBJ2-4; 8 nucleotides align to TRBD1. The CDR3 spans 17 residues. Germline-derived CDR1 and CDR2 are SEHNR and FQNEAQ (reference sequence). V lost 5 bases, J lost 3 bases, and 12 bases stayed unmatched. CDR3 nucleotides: TGTGCCAGCAGCCCATTTGGCCAGGGGGCAGTCAAAAACATTCAGTACTTC. Amino acids: CASSPFGQGAVKNIQYF.

The chain links TRBV18 to TRBJ2-5; D is unresolved. The germline gives CDR1 KGHSH, CDR2 LQKENI. CDR3 length: 14 residues. The V end was cut by 2 bases, the J end by 5 bases, with 12 bases between. Here the CDR3 reads CASSPSGLWETQYF. The CDR3 coding sequence is TGTGCCAGCTCACCATCTGGCCTATGGGAGACCCAGTACTTC.

Only a few counts were recorded for this clonotype. V is TRBV4-3 and J is TRBJ1-1; 8 bases agree with TRBD1. The length of the CDR3 is 18 residues. With 1 base clipped from V and 1 base from J, the junction kept 11 bases outside the gene matches. Germline CDR1 LGHNA, CDR2 YSLEER. This chain's CDR3 is CASSQAIYSGGTNTEAFF. CDR3 coding DNA: TGCGCCAGCAGCCAAGCGATTTATTCAGGGGGCACGAACACTGAAGCTTTCTTT.

CDR3 nucleotide sequence: TGTGCCAGCAGCCCTGCAGAACGGGGGCGGGGTGGCTACACCTTC. Its protein is CASSPAERGRGGYTF. V gene TRBV7-9 combines with J gene TRBJ1-2; weak D call: TRBD1 (6 bases). The germline gives CDR1 SEHNR, CDR2 FQNEAQ (reference sequence). This CDR3 spans 15 amino acids. Trimming removed 5 bases at V and 7 bases at J, with 20 bases between.

V usage is TRBV5-5 and J usage is TRBJ2-1; tentative D call: TRBD2 (6 bases). The ends were cut back, 1 base at V and 10 bases at J, with 18 bases in the middle. Germline CDR1 is SGHKS and CDR2 is YYEKEE (reference sequence). This CDR3 contains 15 residues. Here the CDR3 reads CASSLNRGAAREQFF. The CDR3 DNA sequence: TGTGCCAGCAGCTTGAATCGCGGGGCAGCCCGAGAGCAGTTCTTC.

The chain uses TRBV6-5 and TRBJ2-2, with TRBD1 matching over 8 bases. Germline-derived CDR1 and CDR2 are MNHEY and SVGAGI. The V gene end was trimmed by 4 bases and the J gene end by 5 bases; junction bases not matched to a gene: 6. The CDR3 runs 15 residues. CDR3 in amino acids: CASSLFRGHTGELFF. The DNA for the CDR3 is TGTGCCAGCAGTTTATTCAGGGGGCATACCGGGGAGCTGTTTTTT.

The gene calls are TRBV9 and TRBJ2-3; maybe TRBD1 (6 bases). The ends were cut back, 3 bases at V and 6 bases at J, with 20 bases in the middle. CDR1 is SGDLS, CDR2 YYNGEE, per germline. This CDR3 contains 16 residues. CDR3 DNA sequence: TGTGCCAGCAGCGGGGGACAATATCAGCTATTGGATACGCAGTATTTT. Translating it yields CASSGGQYQLLDTQYF.